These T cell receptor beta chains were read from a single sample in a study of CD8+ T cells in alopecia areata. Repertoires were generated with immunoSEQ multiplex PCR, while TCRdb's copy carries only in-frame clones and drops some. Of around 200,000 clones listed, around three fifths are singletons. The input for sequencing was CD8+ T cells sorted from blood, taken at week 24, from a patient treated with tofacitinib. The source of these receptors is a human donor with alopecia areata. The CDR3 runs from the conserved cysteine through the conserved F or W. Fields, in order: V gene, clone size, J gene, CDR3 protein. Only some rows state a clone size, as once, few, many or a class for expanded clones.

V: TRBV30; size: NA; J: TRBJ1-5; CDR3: CAWSAGLSNQPQHF
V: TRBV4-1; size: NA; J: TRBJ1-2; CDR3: CASSQKPEANYGYTF
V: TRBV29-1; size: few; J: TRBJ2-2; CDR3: CSVLAGELFF
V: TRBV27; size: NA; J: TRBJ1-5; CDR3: CASRKGQGNQPQHF
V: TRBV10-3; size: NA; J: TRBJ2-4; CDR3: CAISESRDRGPVAKNIQYF
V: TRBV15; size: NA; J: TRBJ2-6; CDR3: CATRGAGTTGANVLTF
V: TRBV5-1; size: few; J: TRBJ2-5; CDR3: CASSLSSALYQETQYF
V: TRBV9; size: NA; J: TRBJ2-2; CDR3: CASERPPTGELFF
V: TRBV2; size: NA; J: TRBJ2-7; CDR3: CASSERVPYEQYF
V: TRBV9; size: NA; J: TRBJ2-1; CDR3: CASRAPTYNEQFF
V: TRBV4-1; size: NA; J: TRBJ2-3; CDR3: CASSQFSGGTDTQYF
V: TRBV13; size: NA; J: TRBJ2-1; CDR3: CASSPSGGPGEQFF
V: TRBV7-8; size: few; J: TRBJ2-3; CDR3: CASSVSGTGIVGQYF
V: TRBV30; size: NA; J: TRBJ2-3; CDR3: CAWMAPDRAADTQYF
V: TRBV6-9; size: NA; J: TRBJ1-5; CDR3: CPRGNNQPQHF
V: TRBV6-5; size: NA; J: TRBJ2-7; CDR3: CASTNRVETYEQYF
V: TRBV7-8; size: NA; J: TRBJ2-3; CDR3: CASSPSFRVADTQYF
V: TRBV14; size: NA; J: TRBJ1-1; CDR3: CASSHPDRYEAFF
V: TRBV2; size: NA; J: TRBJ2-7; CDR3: CASSDRGETYEQYF
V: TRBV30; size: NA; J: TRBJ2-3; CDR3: CAWASGGLDTQYF
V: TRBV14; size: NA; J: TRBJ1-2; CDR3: CASSQGSGPDGYTF
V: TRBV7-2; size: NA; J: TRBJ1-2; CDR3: CASSQSPGPNYGYTF
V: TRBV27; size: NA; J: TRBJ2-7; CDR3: CASSFVAGGFYEQYF
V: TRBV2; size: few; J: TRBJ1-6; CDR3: CAGLTGNSPLHF
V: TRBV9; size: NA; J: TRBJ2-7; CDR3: CASKTLRSYEQYF
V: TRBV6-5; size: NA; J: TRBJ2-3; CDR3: CASSYGRQHTQYF
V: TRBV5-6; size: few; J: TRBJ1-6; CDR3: CASSWSVNSPLHF
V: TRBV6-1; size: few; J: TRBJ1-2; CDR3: CASSEAGDRFYGYTF
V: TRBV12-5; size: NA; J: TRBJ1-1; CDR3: CASGLWGTEAFF
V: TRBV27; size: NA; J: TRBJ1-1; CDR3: CASSPGGQAFF
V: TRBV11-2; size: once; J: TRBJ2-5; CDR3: CASSSTDETQYF
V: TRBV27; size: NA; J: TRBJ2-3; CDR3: CASSALTDTQYF
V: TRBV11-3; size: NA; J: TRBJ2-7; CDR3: CASSLATYEQYF
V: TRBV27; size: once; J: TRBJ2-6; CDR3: CASSAYSGANVLTF
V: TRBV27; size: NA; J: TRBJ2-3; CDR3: CASSPHRYTQYF
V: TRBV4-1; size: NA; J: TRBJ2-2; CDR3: CASSQGTANTGELFF
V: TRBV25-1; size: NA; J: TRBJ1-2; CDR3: CASSESTGNGYTF
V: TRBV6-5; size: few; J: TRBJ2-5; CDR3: CASGGGAQETQYF
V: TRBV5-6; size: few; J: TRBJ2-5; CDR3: CASSLVGQGTQETQYF
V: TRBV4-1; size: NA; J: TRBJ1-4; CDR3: CASSQDPGDNEKLFF